This T cell receptor (beta chain) was profiled in a study of Ad26.COV2.S vaccination and SARS-CoV-2 variants. Sample treatment: 15 to 20 received Ad26.COV2.S at low or high dose, single or two shots; several received placebo; per-sample allocation not given. The samples date from day 63 after the first vaccine or placebo injection. An Ad26 vector that expressed Wuhan-strain SARS-CoV-2 spike constituted the vaccine. The repertoire was sequenced with immunoSEQ multiplex PCR; TCRdb's copy has only in-frame clones and lacks some. The sample holds some 450,000 clones, less than 95% seen once. Germline loops: CDR1 MNHEY, CDR2 SVGAGI. Trimming left V 10 bases short and J 8 bases short, with 17 bases between. The CDR3 runs 13 residues.

The chain recombines TRBV6-5 with TRBJ1-4; TRBD1 might be the D (5 bases). This material consisted of peripheral blood, taken in a trial of Ad26.COV2.S vaccine versus placebo. The sequence derives from a person aged 18 to 59 who received the Ad26.COV2.S COVID-19 vaccine or a placebo. CDR3 coding DNA: TGTGCCACCCCAGGGTCGGATGGCGAAAAACTGTTTTTT. Encoded protein: CATPGSDGEKLFF.